These 20 T cell receptor beta chains were sequenced from one sample in a study of T cell repertoires in cytomegalovirus infection. Which antigens these TCRs recognize remains unknown. TCRdb processed the reads anew with MiXCR; each CDR3 protein has one entry. Of hundreds of thousands of distinct CDR3 sequences listed, 25% to 30% are singletons. The sequences come from cultured PBMCs, collected from culture after CMV antigen stimulation. The receptors were sampled from a human donor in good health (CMV status not recorded). Some clones in this sample may be carry-over from other donors' samples.

The CDR3 nucleotides are TGTGCCAGCAACTACGTCGTTTCTAACTATGGCTACACCTTC. This codes for CASNYVVSNYGYTF. This sequence joins TRBV11-2 and TRBJ1-2; D remains unclear. The CDR3 consists of 14 residues. Trimming left V 7 bases short and J 0 bases short, with 12 bases between. Germline CDR1 SGHAT, CDR2 FQNNGV.

The table lists this clonotype with many counts. The chain links TRBV10-3 to TRBJ1-5, with TRBD1 as a possible D gene (5 bases). Germline V CDR1 and CDR2: ENHRY, SYGVKD. With 2 bases removed from V and 0 bases from J, the gap between germline ends came to 8 bases. The CDR3 totals 15 residues. The CDR3 nucleotides read TGTGCCATCAGTGAGCTGGGACCTAGCAATCAGCCCCAGCATTTT. It is translated as CAISELGPSNQPQHF.

In this sample, this clonotype turned up a few times. The chain carries TRBV14 and TRBJ2-3; 12 positions match TRBD2. The V and J ends lost 4 bases and 3 bases, in that order; junction bases with no gene match: 5. This CDR3 is built from 16 residues. The germline V gene encodes CDR1 SGHDN and CDR2 FVKESK. The CDR3 reads CASSPWTSGKTDTQYF. In DNA form, the CDR3 reads TGTGCCAGCAGCCCTTGGACTAGCGGGAAGACAGATACGCAGTATTTT.

J is TRBJ1-1 and V is TRBV10-3; TRBD1 is a possible D gene (6 bases). Between the trimmed V and J ends, which lost 4 bases and 4 bases, there was a span of 13 bases. The length of the CDR3 is 14 residues. Germline lookup yields CDR1 ENHRY and CDR2 SYGVKD. Here the CDR3 reads CAISVRGEGTEAFF. CDR3 sequence (DNA): TGTGCCATCAGTGTCAGGGGCGAGGGCACTGAAGCTTTCTTT.

This clonotype was counted at least ten times. The chain combines TRBV12-3 or TRBV12-4 with TRBJ1-1, with 7 bases matching TRBD1. The V segment lost 5 bases and the J segment 3 bases; nucleotides outside the gene matches: 9. The CDR3 sequence is 15 residues long. CDR3 nucleotide sequence: TGTGCCAGCAGTACCCAGACAGGGCTCTACACTGAAGCTTTCTTT. It yields the protein CASSTQTGLYTEAFF.

This clonotype was found a few times. The rearrangement joins TRBV2 to TRBJ2-1; weak D call: TRBD2 (6 bases). V was cut by 1 base and J by 14 bases, with 12 bases left in between. Per germline, CDR1 SNHLY and CDR2 FYNNEI. The CDR3 length is 12 residues. CDR3 protein: CASSEEVPGEFF. The CDR3 nucleotides are TGTGCCAGCAGTGAAGAGGTGCCGGGGGAGTTCTTC.

For this clonotype: Possible read error: a much larger clone is one base away. The CDR3 protein is CASSWTSGTDMQYF. The CDR3 region has the DNA TGTGCCAGCAGCTGGACTAGCGGGACAGATATGCAGTATTTT. V usage is TRBV7-2 and J usage is TRBJ2-3; TRBD2 matches at 12 bases. This CDR3 is 14 amino acids long. The germline V gene encodes CDR1 SGHTA and CDR2 FQGNSA.

There are many counts of this clonotype. The gene calls are TRBV7-2 and TRBJ2-3, with D perhaps TRBD2 (6 bases). The CDR3 has 15 amino acids. Trimming took 3 bases from V and 7 from J, leaving 17 bases between them. CDR1 and CDR2 from the germline V gene are SGHTA and FQGNSA. The CDR3 protein is CASSLATSLENTQYF. The CDR3 DNA reads TGTGCCAGCAGCTTGGCTACTAGCCTGGAAAATACGCAGTATTTT.

The chain is built from TRBV19 and TRBJ2-1; 8 bases are a match to TRBD2. Germline loops: CDR1 LNHDA, CDR2 SQIVND (reference sequence). CDR3 length: 16 residues. V lost 5 bases and J lost 1; bases outside the gene matches: 7. CDR3 residues: CASSVTSGHSYNEQFF. The CDR3 nucleotides are TGTGCCAGTAGTGTAACTAGCGGACATTCCTACAATGAGCAGTTCTTC.

The sample holds a few counts of this clonotype. This chain uses TRBV5-1 with TRBJ1-2, with 7 bases lining up with TRBD1. The CDR3 is 14 residues long. Trimming at V came to 4 bases and at J to 3 bases, leaving 6 bases not matched to a gene. Germline V gives CDR1 SGHRS, CDR2 YFSETQ. CDR3 region: CASSPGDSHYGYTF. CDR3 nucleotide sequence: TGCGCCAGCAGCCCCGGGGACAGTCACTATGGCTACACCTTC.

The V and J genes are TRBV20-1 and TRBJ2-3; 14 bases agree with TRBD2. The CDR3 extends over 16 amino acids. J gave up 4 bases and V 4 bases, and 7 bases lay outside the gene matches. Germline CDR1 DFQATT, CDR2 SNEGSKA (reference sequence). The CDR3 region has the DNA TGCAGTGCTACCCCGGGACTAGCGGGGGTGGCAGATACGCAGTATTTT. Translation: CSATPGLAGVADTQYF.

The chain links TRBV7-8 to TRBJ1-2; unclear D gene. CDR1 is SGHVS, CDR2 FQNEAQ, per germline. CDR3 size: 12 residues. V was clipped by 4 bases and J by 8 bases, with 11 bases between them. CDR3 sequence (DNA): TGTGCCAGCAGCTCGGGCCTAGACGGCTACACCTTC. Amino acid sequence: CASSSGLDGYTF.

This clonotype was seen ten or more times. This rearrangement joins TRBV10-3 to TRBJ2-2; D not resolved. This CDR3 spans 12 amino acids. CDR1 and CDR2 (germline): ENHRY, SYGVKD. V lost 8 bases and J lost 6, with 10 bases in between. The CDR3 loop reads CAILVDSGELFF. The CDR3 coding sequence is TGTGCCATCTTGGTTGACTCCGGGGAGCTGTTTTTT.

This clonotype was detected only a few times. The chain employs TRBV7-6 and TRBJ2-7; 9 positions match TRBD2. V trimming: 5 bases; J trimming: 0 bases; junction bases outside the gene matches: 5. The CDR3 is 15 amino acids. CDR1 is SGHVS and CDR2 is FNYEAQ in the germline V gene. This chain's CDR3 is CASSRLAVSSYEQYF. The CDR3 DNA reads as TGTGCCAGCAGCCGACTAGCGGTGAGCTCCTACGAGCAGTACTTC.

This chain links TRBV19 with TRBJ1-1; TRBD1 agrees at 8 bases. Germline CDR1 and CDR2: LNHDA and SQIVND (reference sequence). The CDR3 is made up of 15 amino acids. V shed 5 bases and J 1 base; nucleotides not matched to a gene: 6. The chain's CDR3 is CASSSQGAGNTEAFF. As DNA, the CDR3 is TGTGCCAGTAGTTCCCAGGGGGCCGGGAACACTGAAGCTTTCTTT.

This clonotype was detected only a few times. This chain links TRBV19 with TRBJ2-1; possibly TRBD2 for D (6 bases). V gave up 4 bases and J gave up 6 bases, with 10 bases separating them. CDR3 length: 13 residues. The V gene's germline CDR1 is LNHDA and CDR2 SQIVND (reference sequence). DNA of the CDR3: TGTGCCAGTAGTAGGACTACGAGCAATGAGCAGTTCTTC. It specifies CASSRTTSNEQFF.

The rearrangement links TRBV18 to TRBJ2-3, with 8 positions matching TRBD1. Germline V lookup: CDR1 KGHSH, CDR2 LQKENI. The CDR3 is made up of 15 amino acids. V dropped 6 bases and J dropped 0; count of bases not matched to a gene: 5. CDR3 sequence: CASSPRQGSTDTQYF. The CDR3 region has the DNA TGTGCCAGCTCCCCTCGACAGGGGAGCACAGATACGCAGTATTTT.

The V and J genes are TRBV2 and TRBJ2-1; D may be TRBD1 or TRBD2 (7 bases each). The germline V and J ends were trimmed by 6 bases and 0 bases, with 15 bases remaining between them. CDR3 size: 16 residues. CDR1 is SNHLY, CDR2 FYNNEI, per germline. The CDR3 region has the DNA TGTGCCAGCAGGGTCCGGGGGGACAGCTCCTACAATGAGCAGTTCTTC. Its protein product is CASRVRGDSSYNEQFF.

Only a few counts were recorded for this clonotype. V and J are TRBV12-3 or TRBV12-4 and TRBJ2-6; D perhaps matches TRBD1 (5 bases). Trimming stripped 5 bases from V and 0 bases from J, with 14 bases between. This CDR3 is built from 17 residues. This CDR3 reads CASSRDSYSSGANVLTF. The CDR3 bases are TGTGCCAGCAGTCGTGACAGTTATAGCTCTGGGGCCAACGTCCTGACTTTC.

This clonotype was seen at least ten times. This chain connects TRBV7-2 to TRBJ1-2; D is unresolved. Trimming removed 3 bases from V and 4 bases from J, with 15 bases in between. The germline CDR1 and CDR2 sequences are SGHTA and FQGNSA. There are 15 residues in the CDR3. CDR3 bases: TGTGCCAGCAGCTTCGTCGGTCAGGCCCCCTATGGCTACACCTTC. It yields the protein CASSFVGQAPYGYTF. Full variable domain (rest looked up from reference TRBV7-2 and TRBJ1-2): GAGVSQSPSNKVTEKGKDVELRCDPISGHTALYWYRQSLGQGLEFLIYFQGNSAPDKSGLPSDRFSAERTGGSVSTLTIQRTQQEDSAVYLCASSFVGQAPYGYTFGSGTRLTVV.